This T cell receptor beta chain was sequenced in a study of blood T cell repertoires in COVID-19. Overall study context: Samples of COVID-19 (acute and convalescent) were obtained from the United States, Italy and Spain.

Using immunoSEQ multiplex PCR, the repertoire was profiled, and TCRdb retains in-frame clones only, with some absent. The sample carries some 410,000 clones, roughly 90% recorded once. Ages ranged from about 18 to 89 years, with residence in 24 US areas. Source material: PBMCs or T cells enriched from blood (not recorded which). The clonotype was recovered from a woman aged 30 to 39 with acute COVID-19.

Written as DNA, the CDR3 is TGCGCCAGCAGCTCGGAGACTAGCGGGGGGGCCTTTTTCCCGGATACGCAGTATTTT. This translates into CASSSETSGGAFFPDTQYF. The rearrangement uses TRBV5-1 and TRBJ2-3; TRBD2 matches at 14 bases. The germline CDR1 and CDR2 sequences are SGHRS and YFSETQ. This CDR3 region has 19 residues. V shed 3 bases and J 6 bases; nucleotides not matched to a gene: 15.